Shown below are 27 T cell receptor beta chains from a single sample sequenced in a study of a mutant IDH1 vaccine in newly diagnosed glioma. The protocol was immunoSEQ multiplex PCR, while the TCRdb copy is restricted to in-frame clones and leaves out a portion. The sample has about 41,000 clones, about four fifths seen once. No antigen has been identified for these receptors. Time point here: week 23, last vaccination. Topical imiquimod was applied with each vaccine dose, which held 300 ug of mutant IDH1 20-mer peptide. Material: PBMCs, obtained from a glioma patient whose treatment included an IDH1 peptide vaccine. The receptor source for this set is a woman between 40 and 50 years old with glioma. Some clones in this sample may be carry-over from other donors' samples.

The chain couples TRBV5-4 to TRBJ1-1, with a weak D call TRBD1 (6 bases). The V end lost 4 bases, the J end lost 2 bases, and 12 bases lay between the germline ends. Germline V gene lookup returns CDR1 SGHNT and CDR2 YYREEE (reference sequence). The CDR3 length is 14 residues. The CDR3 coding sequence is TGTGCCAGCAGCCCACAGGGTCGCAACACTGAAGCTTTCTTT. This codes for CASSPQGRNTEAFF.

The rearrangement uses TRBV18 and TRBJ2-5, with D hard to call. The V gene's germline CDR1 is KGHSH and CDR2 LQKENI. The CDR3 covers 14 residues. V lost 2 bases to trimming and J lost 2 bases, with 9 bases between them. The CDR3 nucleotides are TGTGCCAGCTCACCAGGAATACAACAAGAGACCCAGTACTTC. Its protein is CASSPGIQQETQYF.

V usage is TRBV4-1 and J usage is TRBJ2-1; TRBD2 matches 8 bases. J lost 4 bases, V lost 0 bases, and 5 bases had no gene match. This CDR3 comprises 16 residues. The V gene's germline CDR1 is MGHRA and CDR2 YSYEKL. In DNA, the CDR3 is TGCGCCAGCAGCCAAGAAGTACTAGCGGCGTACAATGAGCAGTTCTTC. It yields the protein CASSQEVLAAYNEQFF.

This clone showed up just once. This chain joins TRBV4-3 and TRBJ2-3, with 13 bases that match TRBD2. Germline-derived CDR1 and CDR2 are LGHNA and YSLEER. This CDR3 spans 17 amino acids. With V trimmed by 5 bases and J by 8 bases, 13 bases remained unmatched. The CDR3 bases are TGCGCCAGCAGCGATTGGACTAGCGGGAGTAGGGGAGGTACGCAGTATTTT. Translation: CASSDWTSGSRGGTQYF.

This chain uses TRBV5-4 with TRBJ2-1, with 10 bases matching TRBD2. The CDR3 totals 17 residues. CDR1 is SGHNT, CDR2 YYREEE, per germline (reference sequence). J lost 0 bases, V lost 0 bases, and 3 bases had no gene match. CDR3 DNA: TGTGCCAGCAGCTTGGAAAGCGGGAGGGCCTCCTACAATGAGCAGTTCTTC. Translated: CASSLESGRASYNEQFF.

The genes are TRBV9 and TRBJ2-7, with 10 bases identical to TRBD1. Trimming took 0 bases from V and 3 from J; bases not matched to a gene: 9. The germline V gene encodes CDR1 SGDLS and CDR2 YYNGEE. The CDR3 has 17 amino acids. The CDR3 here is CASSVGGGQGTNYEQYF. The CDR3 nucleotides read TGTGCCAGCAGCGTAGGGGGGGGACAGGGGACAAACTACGAGCAGTACTTC.

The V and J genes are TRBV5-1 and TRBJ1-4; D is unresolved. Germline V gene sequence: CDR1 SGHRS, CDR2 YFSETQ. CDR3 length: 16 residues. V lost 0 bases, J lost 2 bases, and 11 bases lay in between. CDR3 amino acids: CASSLEPPDTNEKLFF. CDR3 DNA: TGCGCCAGCAGCTTGGAGCCCCCGGACACTAATGAAAAACTGTTTTTT.

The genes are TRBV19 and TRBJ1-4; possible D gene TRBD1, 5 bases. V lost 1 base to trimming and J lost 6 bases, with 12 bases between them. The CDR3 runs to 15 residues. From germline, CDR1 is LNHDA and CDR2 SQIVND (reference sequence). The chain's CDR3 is CASSIGGTGDEKLFF. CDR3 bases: TGTGCCAGTAGTATAGGTGGGACCGGGGATGAAAAACTGTTTTTT.

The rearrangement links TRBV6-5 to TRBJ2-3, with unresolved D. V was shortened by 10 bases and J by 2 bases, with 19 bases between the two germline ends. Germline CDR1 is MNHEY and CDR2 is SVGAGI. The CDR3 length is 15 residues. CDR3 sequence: CATSQAARTTDTQYF. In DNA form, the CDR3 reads TGTGCCACCAGCCAAGCAGCCCGAACCACAGATACGCAGTATTTT.

CDR3 protein: CASWPRGERGTGELFF. In DNA, the CDR3 is TGCGCCAGCTGGCCCCGAGGGGAGCGGGGCACCGGGGAGCTGTTTTTT. The V gene is TRBV5-1, the J gene TRBJ2-2; 7 bases align to TRBD2. J was trimmed by 4 bases and V by 7 bases; bases with no gene match: 13. The CDR3 consists of 16 residues. Germline loops: CDR1 SGHRS, CDR2 YFSETQ.

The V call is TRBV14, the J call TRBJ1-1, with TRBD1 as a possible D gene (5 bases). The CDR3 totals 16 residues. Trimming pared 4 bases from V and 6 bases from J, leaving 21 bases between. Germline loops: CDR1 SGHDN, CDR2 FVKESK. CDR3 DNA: TGTGCCAGCAGCCCTCGACCTATCCTTGGGGGGTCTGAAGCTTTCTTT. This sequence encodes CASSPRPILGGSEAFF.

CDR3 bases: TGTGCCAGCAGTGAAACAGGGCGCTATGGCTACACCTTC. Translation: CASSETGRYGYTF. This chain connects TRBV25-1 to TRBJ1-2, with D possibly being TRBD1 (6 bases). CDR1 and CDR2 (germline): MGHDK, SYGVNS. The CDR3 is 13 residues long. V was shortened by 2 bases and J by 4 bases, with 8 bases between the two germline ends.

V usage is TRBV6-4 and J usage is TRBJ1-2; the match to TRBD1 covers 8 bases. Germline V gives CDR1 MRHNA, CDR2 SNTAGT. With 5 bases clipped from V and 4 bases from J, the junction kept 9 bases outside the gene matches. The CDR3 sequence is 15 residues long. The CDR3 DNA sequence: TGTGCCAGCAGTCCAGGACAGGGAGGAGGCTATGGCTACACCTTC. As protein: CASSPGQGGGYGYTF.

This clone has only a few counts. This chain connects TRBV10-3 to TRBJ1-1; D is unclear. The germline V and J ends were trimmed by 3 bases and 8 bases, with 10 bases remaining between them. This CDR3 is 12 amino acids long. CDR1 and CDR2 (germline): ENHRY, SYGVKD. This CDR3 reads CAISEAGNEAFF. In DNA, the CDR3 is TGTGCCATCAGTGAAGCCGGGAACGAAGCTTTCTTT.

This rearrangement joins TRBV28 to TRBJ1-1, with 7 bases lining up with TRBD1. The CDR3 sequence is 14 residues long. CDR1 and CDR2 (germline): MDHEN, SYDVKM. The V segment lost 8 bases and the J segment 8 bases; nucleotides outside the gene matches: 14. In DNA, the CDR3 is TGTGCCAGCTACATAAGAACAGGGGTTCCCGAAGCTTTCTTT. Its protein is CASYIRTGVPEAFF.

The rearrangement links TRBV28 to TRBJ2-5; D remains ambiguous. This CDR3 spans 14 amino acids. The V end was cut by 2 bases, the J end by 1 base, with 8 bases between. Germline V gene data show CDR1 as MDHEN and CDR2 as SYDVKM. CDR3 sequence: CASSLIPIQETQYF. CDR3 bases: TGTGCCAGCAGTTTAATCCCGATCCAAGAGACCCAGTACTTC.

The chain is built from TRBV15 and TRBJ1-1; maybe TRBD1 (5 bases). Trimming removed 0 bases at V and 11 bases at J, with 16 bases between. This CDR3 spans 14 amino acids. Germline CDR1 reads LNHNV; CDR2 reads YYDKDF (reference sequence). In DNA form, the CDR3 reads TGTGCCACCAGCAGAGATCGAGGGGCCCTGGGGGCTTTCTTT. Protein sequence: CATSRDRGALGAFF.

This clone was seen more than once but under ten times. CDR3 in DNA: TGTGCCAGTAATAGCAGGAACACCGGGGAGCTGTTTTTT. Encoded protein: CASNSRNTGELFF. The chain joins TRBV19 to TRBJ2-2, with no clear D. CDR1 is LNHDA and CDR2 is SQIVND in the germline V gene (reference sequence). The CDR3 is made up of 13 amino acids. V lost 7 bases and J 1 base, leaving 7 bases between the germline ends.

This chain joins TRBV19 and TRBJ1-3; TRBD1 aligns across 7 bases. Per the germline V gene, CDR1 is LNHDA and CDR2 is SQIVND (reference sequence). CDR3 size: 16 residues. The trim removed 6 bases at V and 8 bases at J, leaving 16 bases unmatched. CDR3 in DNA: TGTGCCAGTAGCTCCCCGGACAGGCGTGTCTCGGACACCATATATTTT. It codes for CASSSPDRRVSDTIYF.

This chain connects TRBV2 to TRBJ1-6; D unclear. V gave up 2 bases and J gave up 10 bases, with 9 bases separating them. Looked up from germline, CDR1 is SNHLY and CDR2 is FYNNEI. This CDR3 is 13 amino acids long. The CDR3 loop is CASSENRGSPLHF. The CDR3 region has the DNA TGTGCCAGCAGTGAAAACCGAGGATCACCCCTCCACTTT. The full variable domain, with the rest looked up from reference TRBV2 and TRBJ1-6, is EPEVTQTPSHQVTQMGQEVILRCVPISNHLYFYWYRQILGQKVEFLVSFYNNEISEKSEIFDDQFSVERPDGSNFTLKIRSTKLEDSAMYFCASSENRGSPLHFGNGTRLTVT.

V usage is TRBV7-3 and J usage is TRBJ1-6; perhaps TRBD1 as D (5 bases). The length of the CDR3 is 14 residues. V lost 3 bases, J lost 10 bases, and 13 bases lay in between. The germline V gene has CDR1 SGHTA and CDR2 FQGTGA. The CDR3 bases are TGTGCCAGCAGCTTTGGGGGGGTAGGATCACCCCTCCACTTT. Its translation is CASSFGGVGSPLHF.

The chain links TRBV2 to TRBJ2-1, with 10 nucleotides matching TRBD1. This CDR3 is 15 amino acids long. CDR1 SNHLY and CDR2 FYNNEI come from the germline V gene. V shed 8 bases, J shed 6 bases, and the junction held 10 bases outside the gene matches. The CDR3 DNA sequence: TGTGCCAGCCCCTTCGGGACAGGGGAGGGCAATGAGCAGTTCTTC. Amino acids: CASPFGTGEGNEQFF.

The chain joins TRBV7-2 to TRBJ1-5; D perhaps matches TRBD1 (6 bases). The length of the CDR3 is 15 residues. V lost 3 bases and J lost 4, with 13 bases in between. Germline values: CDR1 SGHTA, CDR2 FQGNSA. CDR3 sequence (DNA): TGTGCCAGCAGCTTCGACAGGCCCTCAAATCAGCCCCAGCATTTT. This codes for CASSFDRPSNQPQHF.

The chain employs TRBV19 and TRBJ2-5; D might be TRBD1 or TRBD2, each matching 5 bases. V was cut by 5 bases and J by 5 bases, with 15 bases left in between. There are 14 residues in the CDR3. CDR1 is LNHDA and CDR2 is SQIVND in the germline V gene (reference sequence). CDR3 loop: CASSGGAIGETQYF. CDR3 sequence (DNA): TGTGCCAGTAGTGGGGGTGCTATAGGCGAGACCCAGTACTTC.

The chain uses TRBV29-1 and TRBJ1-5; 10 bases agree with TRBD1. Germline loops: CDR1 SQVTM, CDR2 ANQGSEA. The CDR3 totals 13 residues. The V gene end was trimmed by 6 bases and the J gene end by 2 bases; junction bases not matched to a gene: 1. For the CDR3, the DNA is TGCAGCGTCGGACAGGGGGGCAATCAGCCCCAGCATTTT. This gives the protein CSVGQGGNQPQHF.

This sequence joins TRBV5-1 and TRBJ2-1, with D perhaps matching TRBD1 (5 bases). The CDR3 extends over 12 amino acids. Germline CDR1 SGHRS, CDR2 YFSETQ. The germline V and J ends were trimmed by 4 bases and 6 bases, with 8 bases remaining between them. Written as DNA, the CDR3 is TGCGCCAGCAGCGTTACAGGCAATGAGCAGTTCTTC. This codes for CASSVTGNEQFF.

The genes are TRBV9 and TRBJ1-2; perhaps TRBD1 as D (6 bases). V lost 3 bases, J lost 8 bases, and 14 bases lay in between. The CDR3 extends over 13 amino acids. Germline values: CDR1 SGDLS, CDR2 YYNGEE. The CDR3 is CASSGPTGGGYTF. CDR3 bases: TGTGCCAGCAGCGGCCCGACAGGAGGAGGCTACACCTTC. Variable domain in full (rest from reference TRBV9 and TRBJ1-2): DSGVTQTPKHLITATGQRVTLRCSPRSGDLSVYWYQQSLDQGLQFLIQYYNGEERAKGNILERFSAQQFPDLHSELNLSSLELGDSALYFCASSGPTGGGYTFGSGTRLTVV.